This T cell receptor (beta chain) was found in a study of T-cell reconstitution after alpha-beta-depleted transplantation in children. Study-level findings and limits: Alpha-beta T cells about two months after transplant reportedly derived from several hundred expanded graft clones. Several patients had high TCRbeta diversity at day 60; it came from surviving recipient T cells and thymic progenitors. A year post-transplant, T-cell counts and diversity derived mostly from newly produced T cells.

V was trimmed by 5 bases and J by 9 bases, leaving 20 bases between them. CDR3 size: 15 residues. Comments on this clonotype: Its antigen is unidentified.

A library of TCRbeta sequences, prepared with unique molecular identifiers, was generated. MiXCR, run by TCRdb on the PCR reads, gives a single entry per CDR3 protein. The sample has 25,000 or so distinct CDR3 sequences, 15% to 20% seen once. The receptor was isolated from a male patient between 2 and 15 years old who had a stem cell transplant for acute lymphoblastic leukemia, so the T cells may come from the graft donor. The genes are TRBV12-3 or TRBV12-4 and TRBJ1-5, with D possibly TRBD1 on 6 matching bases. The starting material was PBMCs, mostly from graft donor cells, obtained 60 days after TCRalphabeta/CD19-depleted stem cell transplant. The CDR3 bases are TGTGCCAGCAGTGCTCAGGGGACTGGAGGGGGGCCCCAGCATTTT. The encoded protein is CASSAQGTGGGPQHF.